The clone carrying this T cell receptor beta chain was detected many times. Its antigen is not identified. For CDR3 and TCR beta VDJ profiling, genomic DNA was the template used. TCRdb redid the calling of the reads with MiXCR, one entry per CDR3 protein. Found here are approximately 270,000 distinct CDR3 sequences, 45% to 70% of them singletons; the top ten hold around 7.6%. The data derive from a study of CD8+CD57+ T cells in acquired aplastic anemia. On the study more broadly: Sorted cells (CD4+ and CD8+) yielded DNA amounts that averaged roughly 3.5 ug. Study-level findings and limits: The number of CD8+ CDR3 sequences shared by patients and controls was roughly 30.

V was pared by 3 bases and J by 0 bases, with 12 bases between. This CDR3 contains 16 residues. Germline CDR1 is SGHTA and CDR2 is FQGTGA. The J gene is TRBJ2-1, the V gene TRBV7-3; D gene uncertain. The clonotype comes from a human donor with severe aplastic anemia or a healthy control (not recorded which). The specimen was sorted CD4+, CD8+, or CD8+CD57+ T cells (not recorded which) from PBMCs. The CDR3 sequence is CASSLRPGSSYNEQFF. Written as DNA, the CDR3 is TGTGCCAGCAGCTTGCGACCTGGTAGCTCCTACAATGAGCAGTTCTTC.